The 32 T cell receptor beta chains below come from one sample, sequenced in a study of blood T cell repertoires in COVID-19. The protocol was immunoSEQ multiplex PCR, while the TCRdb copy is restricted to in-frame clones and leaves out a portion. The sample shows about 86,000 clones, around four fifths of them seen only once. Sequencing was done on a sample of peripheral blood. Every receptor here comes from an elderly woman with active or convalescent COVID-19.

The V gene is TRBV19, the J gene TRBJ1-2; 10 bases are a match to TRBD1. CDR3 length: 14 amino acids. Unmatched junction bases numbered 5, after V lost 3 bases and J lost 7 bases. The germline CDR1 and CDR2 sequences are LNHDA and SQIVND (reference sequence). CDR3 amino acids: CASSIDRGPGGYTF. CDR3 sequence (DNA): TGTGCCAGTAGTATCGACAGGGGGCCGGGTGGCTACACCTTC.

Points on this clone: Mismatch with germline at one junction end may stem from a read error. The chain recombines TRBV10-3 with TRBJ2-1; TRBD2 matches 10 bases. Germline CDR1 and CDR2: ENHRY and SYGVKD. The CDR3 length is 13 residues. This CDR3 is CAMSSGRNNDQFF. For the CDR3, the DNA is TGTGCCATGAGTAGCGGGAGGAACAATGATCAGTTCTTC.

This clone appeared a single time. The rearrangement links TRBV6-5 to TRBJ2-2, with D unresolved. Germline CDR1 MNHEY, CDR2 SVGAGI. The germline V and J ends were trimmed by 2 bases and 4 bases, with 8 bases remaining between them. The CDR3 extends over 14 amino acids. CDR3 in DNA: TGTGCCAGCAGTTACCTGGGCCGCACCGGGGAGCTGTTTTTT. Translation gives CASSYLGRTGELFF.

The CDR3 DNA reads TGTGCCAGCAGCACAGGGGTCGGTAACACTGAAGCTTTCTTT. Translating gives CASSTGVGNTEAFF. V usage is TRBV11-3 and J usage is TRBJ1-1; 7 nucleotides agree with TRBD1. Germline V gene sequence: CDR1 SGHNT, CDR2 YENEEA. CDR3 length: 14 amino acids. The junction had 5 bases not matched to a gene; V was cut back by 5 bases and J by 2 bases.

This chain uses TRBV11-3 with TRBJ2-3; possible D gene TRBD2, 6 bases. V was shortened by 3 bases and J by 7 bases, with 11 bases between the two germline ends. CDR1 and CDR2 (germline): SGHNT, YENEEA. The CDR3 has 13 amino acids. CDR3 loop: CASSFGGDHTQYF. Written as DNA, the CDR3 is TGTGCCAGCAGCTTCGGCGGGGACCATACGCAGTATTTT.

The rearrangement uses TRBV7-2 and TRBJ2-3, with 7 bases that match TRBD1. The V gene end was trimmed by 4 bases and the J gene end by 4 bases; junction bases not matched to a gene: 8. CDR1 SGHTA and CDR2 FQGNSA come from the germline V gene. This CDR3 region has 15 residues. In nucleotides, the CDR3 is TGTGCCAGCAGCTCGTATGTAGGGGGCGCAGATACGCAGTATTTT. Encoded protein: CASSSYVGGADTQYF.

The V gene is TRBV12-3 or TRBV12-4, the J gene TRBJ1-2; D is uncertain. This CDR3 has 13 amino acids. Trimming shortened V by 0 bases and J by 5 bases, and 7 bases separated the two germline ends. The chain's CDR3 is CASSLALRYGYTF. As DNA, the CDR3 is TGTGCCAGCAGTTTAGCGCTACGGTATGGCTACACCTTC.

The V call is TRBV12-5, the J call TRBJ2-2, with 7 positions matching TRBD1. CDR3 size: 19 residues. The V gene's germline CDR1 is LGHNT and CDR2 FRNRAP. With 1 base clipped from V and 5 bases from J, the junction kept 16 bases outside the gene matches. The chain's CDR3 is CASGLASALGRGITGELFF. The DNA for the CDR3 is TGTGCTAGTGGTTTGGCCTCCGCCCTAGGCAGGGGGATTACCGGGGAGCTGTTTTTT.

The chain carries TRBV10-3 and TRBJ1-5, with 9 bases that match TRBD1. The germline V gene has CDR1 ENHRY and CDR2 SYGVKD. The CDR3 has 15 amino acids. After removal of 0 bases from V and 7 bases from J, the junction contained 4 bases not matched to a gene. CDR3 residues: CAISESQGAGQPQHF. DNA for the CDR3: TGTGCCATCAGTGAGTCACAGGGGGCCGGGCAGCCCCAGCATTTT.

This clone was observed a few times. V and J are TRBV9 and TRBJ1-1; D unresolved. Trimming took 0 bases from V and 5 from J, leaving 8 bases between them. This CDR3 spans 13 amino acids. The germline V gene encodes CDR1 SGDLS and CDR2 YYNGEE. CDR3 residues: CASSVAVWTEAFF. CDR3 DNA sequence: TGTGCCAGCAGCGTAGCGGTTTGGACTGAAGCTTTCTTT.

The J gene is TRBJ1-5, the V gene TRBV11-2, with 11 bases lining up with TRBD1. V lost 3 bases, J lost 5 bases, and 3 bases stayed unmatched. Germline CDR1 SGHAT, CDR2 FQNNGV. This CDR3 spans 15 amino acids. The CDR3 here is CASSFGTGGDQPQHF. CDR3 DNA: TGTGCCAGCAGCTTTGGGACAGGGGGGGATCAGCCCCAGCATTTT.

The V and J genes are TRBV6-1 and TRBJ1-3; 8 bases are a match to TRBD1. The length of the CDR3 is 15 residues. Germline V gene data show CDR1 as MNHNS and CDR2 as SASEGT. V lost 2 bases to trimming and J lost 1 base; unmatched junction nucleotides: 1. The CDR3 region is CASSEYRGSGNTIYF. The CDR3 bases are TGTGCCAGCAGTGAATACAGGGGGTCTGGAAACACCATATATTTT.

The gene calls are TRBV5-4 and TRBJ2-5; D may be TRBD1 (5 bases). The ends were cut back, 5 bases at V and 2 bases at J, with 16 bases in the middle. Germline lookup yields CDR1 SGHNT and CDR2 YYREEE (reference sequence). CDR3 length: 15 amino acids. The CDR3 sequence is CASRVRARGQETQYF. The CDR3 coding sequence is TGTGCCAGCAGGGTAAGGGCTAGGGGACAAGAGACCCAGTACTTC. The variable domain in full, with the rest retrieved from reference TRBV5-4 and TRBJ2-5, is ETGVTQSPTHLIKTRGQQVTLRCSSQSGHNTVSWYQQALGQGPQFIFQYYREEENGRGNFPPRFSGLQFPNYSSELNVNALELDDSALYLCASRVRARGQETQYFGPGTRLLVL.

The sample holds a few counts of this clone. The J gene is TRBJ2-7, the V gene TRBV5-6; the match to TRBD1 covers 8 bases. The ends lost 5 bases at V and 4 bases at J; junction bases unmatched: 14. The germline gives CDR1 SGHDT, CDR2 YYEEEE. CDR3 length: 16 amino acids. CDR3 region: CASSPGQGKVRYEQYF. The CDR3 bases are TGTGCCAGCAGTCCAGGACAGGGCAAGGTAAGGTACGAGCAGTACTTC.

The CDR3 bases are TGTGCCAGCAGTTTTACAGGGCTTGAAGCTTTCTTT. It is translated as CASSFTGLEAFF. This chain links TRBV12-3 or TRBV12-4 with TRBJ1-1; possible D gene TRBD1, 6 bases. The CDR3 totals 12 residues. The V end lost 3 bases, the J end lost 7 bases, and 9 bases lay between the germline ends.

Only a few counts were recorded for this clone. The chain joins TRBV18 to TRBJ2-5; 8 bases line up with TRBD2. The germline V gene has CDR1 KGHSH and CDR2 LQKENI. The V and J ends lost 6 bases and 6 bases, in that order; junction bases with no gene match: 9. This CDR3 comprises 14 residues. The CDR3 region is CASSQTSEGKTQYF. The CDR3 DNA sequence: TGTGCCAGCTCGCAGACTAGCGAAGGGAAGACCCAGTACTTC.

This clone was seen a handful of times. The gene calls are TRBV10-3 and TRBJ1-4, with TRBD1 identical over 7 bases. V was clipped by 6 bases and J by 2 bases; unmatched bases: 3. Germline CDR1 ENHRY, CDR2 SYGVKD. This CDR3 contains 14 residues. The CDR3 sequence: CAIRGTETNEKLFF. In DNA, the CDR3 is TGTGCCATCAGGGGGACAGAGACTAATGAAAAACTGTTTTTT.

This sequence joins TRBV2 and TRBJ1-2; D may be TRBD1 (5 bases). The V gene's germline CDR1 is SNHLY and CDR2 FYNNEI. V was shortened by 1 base and J by 8 bases, with 20 bases between the two germline ends. CDR3 size: 16 residues. Here the CDR3 reads CASSEGGRGSLSGYTF. The CDR3 DNA sequence: TGTGCCAGCAGTGAAGGTGGTAGGGGCAGCCTAAGCGGCTACACCTTC.

The chain uses TRBV28 and TRBJ2-7; a weak D match, TRBD1 (5 bases). Trimming took 5 bases from V and 0 from J, leaving 14 bases between them. Germline V CDR1 and CDR2: MDHEN, SYDVKM. The CDR3 sequence is 15 residues long. DNA for the CDR3: TGTGCCAGCAGTGGTTCCAAAGGGGCCTCCTACGAGCAGTACTTC. It is translated as CASSGSKGASYEQYF.

The J gene is TRBJ2-3, the V gene TRBV3-1 (or the pseudogene TRBV3-2); D remains unclear. The CDR3 totals 17 residues. In germline, CDR1 is LGHDT, CDR2 YNNKEL (reference sequence). Trimming removed 1 base from V and 1 base from J, with 15 bases in between. In nucleotides, the CDR3 is TGTGCCAGCAGCCAAGCGACACCGACGAGAGGCACAGATACGCAGTATTTT. Residues: CASSQATPTRGTDTQYF.

This chain uses TRBV15 with TRBJ1-2, with D tentatively TRBD1 (5 bases). Trimming shortened V by 0 bases and J by 1 base, and 15 bases separated the two germline ends. The germline V gene has CDR1 LNHNV and CDR2 YYDKDF (reference sequence). The CDR3 spans 17 residues. CDR3 protein: CATSRDGAGPLNYGYTF. In nucleotides, the CDR3 is TGTGCCACCAGCAGAGATGGGGCAGGACCCCTTAACTATGGCTACACCTTC.

J is TRBJ1-1 and V is TRBV4-2; a weak D match, TRBD1 (6 bases). V lost 6 bases, J lost 1 base, and 12 bases lay in between. Per germline, CDR1 LGHNA and CDR2 YNFKEQ. The CDR3 loop spans 14 amino acids. Here the CDR3 reads CASRLQGTNTEAFF. Written as DNA, the CDR3 is TGTGCCAGCAGACTCCAGGGGACGAACACTGAAGCTTTCTTT.

V usage is TRBV7-2 and J usage is TRBJ2-1, with D uncertain. The CDR3 has 15 residues. The V gene lost 1 base and the J gene lost 2 bases, with 9 bases spanning the gap. Per the germline V gene, CDR1 is SGHTA and CDR2 is FQGNSA. The CDR3 loop is CASSLEAFPYNEQFF. In DNA form, the CDR3 reads TGTGCCAGCAGCTTAGAAGCGTTTCCCTACAATGAGCAGTTCTTC.

This CDR3 is CASSLEENTEAFF. CDR3 sequence (DNA): TGCGCCAGCAGCTTAGAGGAGAACACTGAAGCTTTCTTT. The chain is built from TRBV5-1 and TRBJ1-1; D is uncertain. Germline CDR1 reads SGHRS; CDR2 reads YFSETQ. The V end was cut by 2 bases, the J end by 1 base, with 6 bases between. The CDR3 covers 13 residues.

The chain uses TRBV6-5 and TRBJ2-7; a possible D gene is TRBD2 (6 bases). V shed 8 bases and J shed 2 bases, with 16 bases lying between them. Germline V gene lookup returns CDR1 MNHEY and CDR2 SVGAGI. The CDR3 has 14 residues. The CDR3 DNA follows: TGTGCCAGCTCCACGGCCGGGGGAGCCTACGAGCAGTACTTC. Residues: CASSTAGGAYEQYF.

This chain joins TRBV7-7 and TRBJ2-5, with 9 bases that match TRBD2. Germline loops: CDR1 SSHAT, CDR2 FNYEAQ (reference sequence). The CDR3 is 14 amino acids. V dropped 4 bases and J dropped 5; count of bases not matched to a gene: 5. This CDR3 reads CASSSGTSWETQYF. The CDR3 DNA sequence: TGTGCCAGCAGCTCCGGGACTAGCTGGGAGACCCAGTACTTC.

The V and J genes are TRBV5-5 and TRBJ1-2; D is unresolved. The CDR3 is made up of 13 amino acids. The germline V gene has CDR1 SGHKS and CDR2 YYEKEE (reference sequence). V lost 0 bases and J lost 1, with 4 bases in between. The CDR3 protein is CASSLANNYGYTF. The DNA of the CDR3 is TGTGCCAGCAGCTTGGCCAATAACTATGGCTACACCTTC. Based on the CDR3 plus reference TRBV5-5 and TRBJ1-2, the full variable domain is DAGVTQSPTHLIKTRGQQVTLRCSPISGHKSVSWYQQVLGQGPQFIFQYYEKEERGRGNFPDRFSARQFPNYSSELNVNALLLGDSALYLCASSLANNYGYTFGSGTRLTVV.

The chain links TRBV6-5 to TRBJ1-2; D unclear. Trimming stripped 4 bases from V and 2 bases from J, with 14 bases between. The CDR3 runs to 15 residues. CDR1 and CDR2 from the germline V gene are MNHEY and SVGAGI. The CDR3 is CASSSRGLDNYGYTF. The CDR3 DNA is TGTGCCAGCAGTTCCCGAGGACTGGACAACTATGGCTACACCTTC.

Only one count was recorded for this clone. The chain has TRBV18 and TRBJ2-1, with 13 nucleotides matching TRBD2. V lost 0 bases to trimming and J lost 4 bases; unmatched junction nucleotides: 3. CDR3 size: 17 residues. The germline gives CDR1 KGHSH, CDR2 LQKENI. CDR3 nucleotides: TGTGCCAGCTCACCACCCCAGGGACTAGCGGGATACAATGAGCAGTTCTTC. Its translation is CASSPPQGLAGYNEQFF.

The chain recombines TRBV19 with TRBJ1-1; possible D gene TRBD1, 5 bases. This CDR3 is built from 15 residues. Germline V CDR1 and CDR2: LNHDA, SQIVND (reference sequence). Trimming took 5 bases from V and 6 from J, leaving 19 bases between them. The CDR3, as DNA: TGTGCCAGTAGTCGGTCGGGGGGTGGGTTCGCTGAAGCTTTCTTT. Protein product: CASSRSGGGFAEAFF. The variable domain in full, with the rest retrieved from reference TRBV19 and TRBJ1-1, is DGGITQSPKYLFRKEGQNVTLSCEQNLNHDAMYWYRQDPGQGLRLIYYSQIVNDFQKGDIAEGYSVSREKKESFPLTVTSAQKNPTAFYLCASSRSGGGFAEAFFGQGTRLTVV.

This clone was counted a single time. This chain uses TRBV3-1 (or the pseudogene TRBV3-2) with TRBJ2-2; D perhaps matches TRBD2 (5 bases). CDR3 length: 12 residues. Germline V gene sequence: CDR1 LGHDT, CDR2 YNNKEL (reference sequence). The V end was cut by 3 bases, the J end by 6 bases, with 5 bases between. The CDR3 loop is CASSHGAGELFF. CDR3 sequence (DNA): TGTGCCAGCAGCCACGGGGCCGGGGAGCTGTTTTTT.

This sequence joins TRBV5-3 and TRBJ2-1, with D unresolved. TRBV5-3 is an ORF for which the function is uncertain. Deletions cut 1 base from V and 7 bases from J, with 12 bases between. The CDR3 has 14 residues. The DNA of the CDR3 is TGTGCCAGAAGCTTGTACCTAGGCGAGAATGAGCAGTTCTTC. Its protein is CARSLYLGENEQFF.